The 30 T cell receptor beta chains presented below share a single source sample, sequenced in a study of patients and donors after allogeneic stem cell transplantation. MiXCR, applied by TCRdb to the RT-PCR reads, yields one record per CDR3 protein. The sample includes approximately 430,000 distinct CDR3 sequences, about a sixth of them seen just once. The sequencing sample was made of blood, either unsorted or a sorted T cell fraction (not recorded which). The receptors shown here come from a human donor who was either an allogeneic HSCT recipient or a stem cell or donor lymphocyte infusion donor (not recorded which). It is not recorded whose cells these are; they may come from a transplant donor.

The chain joins TRBV20-1 to TRBJ2-3; 10 bases align to TRBD2. V trimming: 3 bases; J trimming: 1 base; junction bases outside the gene matches: 7. Per the germline V gene, CDR1 is DFQATT and CDR2 is SNEGSKA (reference sequence). The CDR3 runs 16 residues. The CDR3 protein is CSASRLSGGGTDTQYF. The DNA of the CDR3 is TGCAGTGCTAGCCGACTCAGCGGGGGGGGCACAGATACGCAGTATTTT.

The chain joins TRBV6-2 or TRBV6-3 to TRBJ2-3; 12 nucleotides agree with TRBD2. CDR1 and CDR2 from the germline V gene are MNHEY and SVGEGT. The CDR3 contains 17 residues. V lost 0 bases, J lost 1 base, and 2 bases stayed unmatched. The CDR3 loop reads CASSYSRTSGGTDTQYF. The CDR3 coding sequence is TGTGCCAGCAGTTACTCGCGGACTAGCGGGGGCACAGATACGCAGTATTTT.

The CDR3 loop reads CASSRDRVETEAFF. The CDR3 DNA is TGTGCCAGCAGCCGGGACAGGGTGGAGACTGAAGCTTTCTTT. This chain joins TRBV12-3 or TRBV12-4 and TRBJ1-1; 9 nucleotides align to TRBD1. J gave up 5 bases and V 6 bases, and 7 bases lay outside the gene matches. CDR3 length: 14 residues.

The chain uses TRBV5-1 and TRBJ2-5; TRBD1 matches at 9 bases. The CDR3 runs to 15 residues. V lost 0 bases and J lost 4; bases outside the gene matches: 4. Germline V lookup: CDR1 SGHRS, CDR2 YFSETQ. CDR3 sequence: CASSLAGGQGETQYF. The DNA of the CDR3 is TGCGCCAGCAGCTTGGCCGGGGGACAGGGAGAGACCCAGTACTTC.

This clonotype occurred a few times. The genes are TRBV9 and TRBJ2-1; a possible D gene is TRBD1 (5 bases). Trimming took 2 bases from V and 4 from J, leaving 7 bases between them. The CDR3 covers 13 residues. Looked up from germline, CDR1 is SGDLS and CDR2 is YYNGEE. CDR3 nucleotide sequence: TGTGCCAGCAGCGTTACAGGTTACAATGAGCAGTTCTTC. It encodes CASSVTGYNEQFF. The entire variable domain, with the rest obtained from reference TRBV9 and TRBJ2-1, is as follows: DSGVTQTPKHLITATGQRVTLRCSPRSGDLSVYWYQQSLDQGLQFLIQYYNGEERAKGNILERFSAQQFPDLHSELNLSSLELGDSALYFCASSVTGYNEQFFGPGTRLTVL.

In this sample, this clonotype turned up a few times. J is TRBJ2-2 and V is TRBV7-9; 14 bases map to TRBD2. Germline V gene lookup returns CDR1 SEHNR and CDR2 FQNEAQ (reference sequence). V shed 5 bases and J 5 bases; nucleotides not matched to a gene: 4. The CDR3 is made up of 16 amino acids. The CDR3 DNA sequence: TGTGCCAGCAGCGGACTAGCGGGAGGAGGGACCGGGGAGCTGTTTTTT. Protein: CASSGLAGGGTGELFF.

This clonotype was recorded a few times. The chain links TRBV6-1 to TRBJ1-1; D gene ambiguous. V was pared by 1 base and J by 5 bases, with 8 bases between. The CDR3 extends over 13 amino acids. Per the germline V gene, CDR1 is MNHNS and CDR2 is SASEGT. The CDR3 loop reads CASSEGSGTEAFF. Here the CDR3 DNA reads TGTGCCAGCAGTGAAGGCTCGGGTACTGAAGCTTTCTTT.

In its sample, this clonotype was seen many times. The chain joins TRBV10-3 to TRBJ2-1, with 9 bases fitting TRBD2. Per the germline V gene, CDR1 is ENHRY and CDR2 is SYGVKD. The length of the CDR3 is 16 residues. V trimming: 0 bases; J trimming: 5 bases; junction bases outside the gene matches: 5. CDR3 in DNA: TGTGCCATCAGTGAGTCGGCTAGCGGGGACCACAATGAGCAGTTCTTC. Translation: CAISESASGDHNEQFF.

V and J are TRBV10-3 and TRBJ2-2, with D possibly matching TRBD1 (5 bases). The CDR3 has 14 residues. The germline V gene encodes CDR1 ENHRY and CDR2 SYGVKD. V was clipped by 3 bases and J by 5 bases, with 10 bases between them. The CDR3 is CAISEGQGTGELFF. The CDR3 DNA sequence: TGTGCCATCAGTGAAGGGCAGGGAACCGGGGAGCTGTTTTTT.

This clonotype came up many times. The chain uses TRBV12-3 or TRBV12-4 and TRBJ2-7; weak D call: TRBD2 (5 bases). The CDR3 is 13 residues long. Trimming took 6 bases from V and 0 from J, leaving 9 bases between them. CDR3 in amino acids: CASRRGSSYEQYF. The CDR3 DNA reads as TGTGCCAGCAGGAGAGGGAGCTCCTACGAGCAGTACTTC.

This clonotype was recorded at least ten times. V is TRBV7-3 and J is TRBJ2-3; 9 positions agree with TRBD1. This CDR3 contains 15 residues. V was pared by 4 bases and J by 4 bases, with 6 bases of the junction left unmatched. In germline, CDR1 is SGHTA, CDR2 FQGTGA. The CDR3 region has the DNA TGTGCCAGCAGCTCACAGGGGGCGTCCGCAGATACGCAGTATTTT. Protein product: CASSSQGASADTQYF.

This clonotype was recorded a few times. V is TRBV10-2 and J is TRBJ2-3, with TRBD2 identical over 7 bases. J gave up 0 bases and V 2 bases, and 11 bases lay outside the gene matches. Germline-derived CDR1 and CDR2 are WSHSY and SAAADI. The CDR3 covers 18 residues. The DNA of the CDR3 is TGCGCCAGCAGTGAGGGGCCACAGCGGGGTCCTAGCACAGATACGCAGTATTTT. Protein sequence: CASSEGPQRGPSTDTQYF.

The chain uses TRBV12-3 or TRBV12-4 and TRBJ2-2; 8 bases match TRBD2. The V segment lost 3 bases and the J segment 3 bases; nucleotides outside the gene matches: 6. The CDR3 extends over 16 amino acids. CDR3 protein: CASSFGGTRYTGELFF. Written as DNA, the CDR3 is TGTGCCAGCAGTTTTGGGGGGACTAGATACACCGGGGAGCTGTTTTTT.

This rearrangement joins TRBV20-1 to TRBJ2-6; TRBD1 aligns across 9 bases. This CDR3 comprises 16 residues. Germline V gives CDR1 DFQATT, CDR2 SNEGSKA (reference sequence). The V segment lost 3 bases and the J segment 0 bases; nucleotides outside the gene matches: 3. CDR3 residues: CSARTGGSSGANVLTF. DNA for the CDR3: TGCAGTGCTAGGACAGGGGGTAGCTCTGGGGCCAACGTCCTGACTTTC.

The V call is TRBV19, the J call TRBJ2-3; 10 nucleotides agree with TRBD2. The germline gives CDR1 LNHDA, CDR2 SQIVND (reference sequence). The CDR3 is 15 amino acids. Trimming at V came to 4 bases and at J to 2 bases, leaving 3 bases not matched to a gene. CDR3 sequence: CASSSGTSDTDTQYF. In DNA form, the CDR3 reads TGTGCCAGTAGTAGCGGGACTAGCGACACAGATACGCAGTATTTT.

The sample holds a few counts of this clonotype. CDR3 DNA: TGTGCCAGCTCACCCGACAGGGATGCGGCTTTCTTT. Amino acid sequence: CASSPDRDAAFF. The chain recombines TRBV18 with TRBJ1-1, with 7 bases aligning to TRBD1. The CDR3 loop spans 12 amino acids. Germline V gene lookup returns CDR1 KGHSH and CDR2 LQKENI. V lost 3 bases and J lost 11; bases outside the gene matches: 6. Based on the CDR3 plus reference TRBV18 and TRBJ1-1, the full variable domain is NAGVMQNPRHLVRRRGQEARLRCSPMKGHSHVYWYRQLPEEGLKFMVYLQKENIIDESGMPKERFSAEFPKEGPSILRIQQVVRGDSAAYFCASSPDRDAAFFGQGTRLTVV.

In its sample, this clonotype was seen a few times. V gene TRBV29-1 combines with J gene TRBJ1-3; D may be TRBD1 (6 bases). V lost 0 bases, J lost 2 bases, and 14 bases lay in between. This CDR3 comprises 16 residues. Germline V gives CDR1 SQVTM, CDR2 ANQGSEA. In DNA form, the CDR3 reads TGCAGCGTTGAAGAAGGGGACAATGCGGCTGGAAACACCATATATTTT. It codes for CSVEEGDNAAGNTIYF.

V usage is TRBV20-1 and J usage is TRBJ2-4, with 7 nucleotides matching TRBD2. The V segment lost 0 bases and the J segment 1 base; nucleotides outside the gene matches: 3. Germline V CDR1 and CDR2: DFQATT, SNEGSKA (reference sequence). CDR3 length: 15 residues. In DNA form, the CDR3 reads TGCAGTGCTAGAGAGGCCGGGGGGGCCAAAAACATTCAGTACTTC. Encoded protein: CSAREAGGAKNIQYF.

Ten or more counts support this clonotype. The V call is TRBV5-1, the J call TRBJ2-3, with D maybe TRBD2 (6 bases). V was pared by 4 bases and J by 2 bases, with 17 bases between. Germline CDR1 and CDR2: SGHRS and YFSETQ. The CDR3 runs 16 residues. The CDR3 DNA is TGCGCCAGCAGCCAGATTAGCGGACCTGCCACAGATACGCAGTATTTT. It codes for CASSQISGPATDTQYF.

This chain uses TRBV7-2 with TRBJ2-7, with D possibly being TRBD1 or TRBD2 (5 bases each). The CDR3 totals 11 residues. V was cut by 7 bases and J by 4 bases, with 8 bases left in between. In germline, CDR1 is SGHTA, CDR2 FQGNSA. CDR3 amino acids: CASIREYEQYF. CDR3 nucleotide sequence: TGTGCCAGCATCAGGGAGTACGAGCAGTACTTC.

This clonotype was seen only a few times. The gene calls are TRBV5-1 and TRBJ1-1; 7 bases are a match to TRBD1. CDR1 and CDR2 from the germline V gene are SGHRS and YFSETQ. The V gene end was trimmed by 4 bases and the J gene end by 3 bases; junction bases not matched to a gene: 12. The CDR3 is 16 residues long. The CDR3, as DNA: TGCGCCAGCAGCATCGGACAGGTGATGAGGGACACTGAAGCTTTCTTT. Protein sequence: CASSIGQVMRDTEAFF.

The chain uses TRBV25-1 and TRBJ2-1, with 9 bases aligning to TRBD1. CDR1 and CDR2 (germline): MGHDK, SYGVNS. V was pared by 6 bases and J by 4 bases, with 4 bases of the junction left unmatched. CDR3 length: 14 residues. CDR3 residues: CASRAGQGYNEQFF. CDR3 coding DNA: TGTGCCAGCAGGGCGGGACAGGGATACAATGAGCAGTTCTTC.

The chain carries TRBV9 and TRBJ2-7; D not certain. The CDR3 is 14 amino acids. V shed 6 bases and J shed 2 bases, with 15 bases lying between them. CDR1 and CDR2 (germline): SGDLS, YYNGEE. The CDR3 region is CASTPGDLPYEQYF. The DNA for the CDR3 is TGTGCCAGCACCCCAGGAGATCTTCCCTACGAGCAGTACTTC.

This clonotype was observed at least ten times. The genes are TRBV4-3 and TRBJ1-5; D possibly corresponds to TRBD1 (5 bases). V dropped 0 bases and J dropped 3 bases, with 9 bases sitting between them. The V gene's germline CDR1 is LGHNA and CDR2 YSLEER. The CDR3 sequence is 15 residues long. DNA for the CDR3: TGCGCCAGCAGCCAAGAAGCAGGGCCCAATCAGCCCCAGCATTTT. Protein sequence: CASSQEAGPNQPQHF.

The V and J genes are TRBV19 and TRBJ2-7; tentatively, D is TRBD1 (6 bases). V shed 11 bases and J shed 1 base, with 15 bases lying between them. Germline-derived CDR1 and CDR2 are LNHDA and SQIVND (reference sequence). The CDR3 has 13 residues. Here the CDR3 DNA reads TGTGCCTCCGCGGACAGCGGATCCTACGAGCAGTACTTC. It yields the protein CASADSGSYEQYF. The variable domain in full, completed from reference TRBV19 and TRBJ2-7, reads DGGITQSPKYLFRKEGQNVTLSCEQNLNHDAMYWYRQDPGQGLRLIYYSQIVNDFQKGDIAEGYSVSREKKESFPLTVTSAQKNPTAFYLCASADSGSYEQYFGPGTRLTVT.

This chain links TRBV5-1 with TRBJ2-1, with no clear D. The CDR3 sequence is 13 residues long. Between the trimmed V and J ends, which lost 2 bases and 5 bases, there was a span of 8 bases. Germline V gene data show CDR1 as SGHRS and CDR2 as YFSETQ. The CDR3: CASSFSHNNEQFF. The CDR3 DNA sequence: TGCGCCAGCAGCTTCTCTCATAACAATGAGCAGTTCTTC.

J is TRBJ2-7 and V is TRBV5-1; 16 bases fit TRBD2. Germline V gene data show CDR1 as SGHRS and CDR2 as YFSETQ. CDR3 length: 17 residues. V lost 3 bases and J lost 7; bases outside the gene matches: 10. In nucleotides, the CDR3 is TGCGCCAGCAGCTCCGGGACTAGCGGGAGGGCCCCCATGGAGCAGTACTTC. Its translation: CASSSGTSGRAPMEQYF. Based on the CDR3 plus reference TRBV5-1 and TRBJ2-7, the full variable domain is KAGVTQTPRYLIKTRGQQVTLSCSPISGHRSVSWYQQTPGQGLQFLFEYFSETQRNKGNFPGRFSGRQFSNSRSEMNVSTLELGDSALYLCASSSGTSGRAPMEQYFGPGTRLTVT.

This clonotype has more than one count but fewer than ten. V is TRBV5-1 and J is TRBJ1-6; possibly TRBD1 for D (5 bases). Trimming stripped 3 bases from V and 14 bases from J, with 21 bases between. The CDR3 spans 15 residues. CDR1 SGHRS and CDR2 YFSETQ come from the germline V gene. The DNA for the CDR3 is TGCGCCAGCAGCTGGGGGACTGGGACCTCGGGGGCCCTCCACTTT. It yields the protein CASSWGTGTSGALHF. The whole variable domain, filled in from reference TRBV5-1 and TRBJ1-6, reads KAGVTQTPRYLIKTRGQQVTLSCSPISGHRSVSWYQQTPGQGLQFLFEYFSETQRNKGNFPGRFSGRQFSNSRSEMNVSTLELGDSALYLCASSWGTGTSGALHFGNGTRLTVT.

This clonotype was detected many times. V usage is TRBV12-3 or TRBV12-4 and J usage is TRBJ1-2, with D unresolved. Trimming pared 5 bases from V and 8 bases from J, leaving 12 bases between. This CDR3 contains 12 residues. The CDR3: CASSLRPSGYTF. The CDR3 bases are TGTGCCAGCAGTCTCCGGCCCAGCGGCTACACCTTC.

This clonotype has only a few counts. This sequence joins TRBV19 and TRBJ2-7; D ambiguous. CDR1 and CDR2 from the germline V gene are LNHDA and SQIVND (reference sequence). Trimming pared 3 bases from V and 0 bases from J, leaving 6 bases between. The CDR3 consists of 13 residues. The CDR3, as DNA: TGTGCCAGTAGTATCCAGGTCTCCTACGAGCAGTACTTC. Translated, it gives CASSIQVSYEQYF.